This T cell receptor (beta chain) was recovered during a study of T cells in Graves' hyperthyroidism and ophthalmopathy. Only a few counts were recorded for this clonotype. CDR3 length: 15 amino acids. The V end was cut by 6 bases, the J end by 5 bases, with 17 bases between. Germline-derived CDR1 and CDR2 are DFQATT and SNEGSKA (reference sequence). Amplified TCR beta CDR3 regions came from RNA transcripts. HTBI primers were used for first-round RT-PCR of the TCR CDR3. TCRdb re-called the multiplex PCR reads with MiXCR, one entry per CDR3 protein. The sample includes over 300,000 distinct CDR3 sequences, roughly 15% of them seen just once.

The sample was blood. This clonotype was sampled from a woman aged 40 to 49 with Graves' ophthalmopathy. The genes are TRBV20-1 and TRBJ1-6; D is perhaps TRBD1 (6 bases). CDR3 residues: CSAPKRQEDNSPLHF. CDR3 DNA sequence: TGCAGTGCCCCCAAACGACAGGAGGATAATTCACCCCTCCACTTT.